This T cell receptor beta chain was obtained from a study of blood T cell repertoires in COVID-19. Study-level information: Whether acute or convalescent, the COVID-19 samples came from the United States, Italy and Spain. T cells, B-cell-depleted T cells, or PBMCs provided the cDNA or gDNA that served as material.

Authors' processing steps: Researchers report that nucleated cell counts were estimated from reference gene primer amplification. Assay used: immunoSEQ multiplex PCR; TCRdb lists only in-frame clones, some missing. V and J calls and clone size come straight from that table; D and trimming were deduced from the DNA. The data hold 120,000 to 150,000 clones, with roughly four fifths observed a single time. This receptor was taken from a human donor with acute or convalescent COVID-19. The donor label of this sample is uncertain. Sequenced input: peripheral blood.

CDR3: CATSLYNEQFF. Here the CDR3 DNA reads TGTGCCACCAGTCTCTACAATGAGCAGTTCTTC. V and J are TRBV24-1 and TRBJ2-1; D is ambiguous. V lost 6 bases and J 3 bases, leaving 2 bases between the germline ends. This CDR3 spans 11 amino acids. In germline, CDR1 is KGHDR, CDR2 SFDVKD.